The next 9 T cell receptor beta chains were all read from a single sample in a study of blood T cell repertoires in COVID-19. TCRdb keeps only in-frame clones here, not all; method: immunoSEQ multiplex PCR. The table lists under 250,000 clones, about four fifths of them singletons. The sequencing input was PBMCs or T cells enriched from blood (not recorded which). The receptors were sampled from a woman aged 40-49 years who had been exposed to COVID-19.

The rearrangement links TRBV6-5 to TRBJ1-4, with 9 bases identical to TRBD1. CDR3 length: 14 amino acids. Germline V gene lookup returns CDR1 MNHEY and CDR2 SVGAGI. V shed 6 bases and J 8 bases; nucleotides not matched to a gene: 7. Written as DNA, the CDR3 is TGTGCCAGCAGACCGGGACAGGGATTCGAAAAACTGTTTTTT. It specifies CASRPGQGFEKLFF.

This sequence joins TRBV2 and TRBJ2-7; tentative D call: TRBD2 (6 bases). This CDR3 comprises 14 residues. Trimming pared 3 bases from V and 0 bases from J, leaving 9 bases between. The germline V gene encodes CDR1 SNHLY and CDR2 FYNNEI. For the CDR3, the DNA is TGTGCCAGCAGTGATCGGGAGAGCTCCTACGAGCAGTACTTC. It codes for CASSDRESSYEQYF.

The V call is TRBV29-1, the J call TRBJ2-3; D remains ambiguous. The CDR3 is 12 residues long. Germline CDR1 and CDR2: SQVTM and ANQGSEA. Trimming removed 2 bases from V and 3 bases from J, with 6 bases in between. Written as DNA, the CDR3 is TGCAGCGTTGAATCGCGGACAGATACGCAGTATTTT. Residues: CSVESRTDTQYF.

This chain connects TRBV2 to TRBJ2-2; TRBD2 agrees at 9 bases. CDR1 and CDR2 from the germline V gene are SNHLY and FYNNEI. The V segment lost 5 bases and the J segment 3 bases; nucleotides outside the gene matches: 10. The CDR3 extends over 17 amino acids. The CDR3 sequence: CASSTPLAGLDTGELFF. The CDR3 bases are TGTGCCAGCAGTACGCCCCTAGCGGGGTTGGACACCGGGGAGCTGTTTTTT.

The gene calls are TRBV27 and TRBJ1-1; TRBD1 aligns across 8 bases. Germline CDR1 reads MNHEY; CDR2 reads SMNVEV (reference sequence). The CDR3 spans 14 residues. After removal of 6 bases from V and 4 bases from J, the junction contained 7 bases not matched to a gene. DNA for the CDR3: TGTGCCAGCAGCTTGGGGCAGGGGGCCACTGAAGCTTTCTTT. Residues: CASSLGQGATEAFF.

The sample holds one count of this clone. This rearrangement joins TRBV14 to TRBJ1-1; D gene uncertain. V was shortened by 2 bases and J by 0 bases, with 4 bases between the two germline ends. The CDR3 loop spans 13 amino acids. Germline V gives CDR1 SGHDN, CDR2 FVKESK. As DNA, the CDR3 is TGTGCCAGCAGCCAACATCTGAACACTGAAGCTTTCTTT. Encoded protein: CASSQHLNTEAFF.

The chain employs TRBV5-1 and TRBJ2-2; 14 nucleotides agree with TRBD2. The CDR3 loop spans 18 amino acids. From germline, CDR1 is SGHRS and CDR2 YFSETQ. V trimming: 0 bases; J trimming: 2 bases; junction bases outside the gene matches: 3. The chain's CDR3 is CASSLGTSGGTNTGELFF. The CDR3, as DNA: TGCGCCAGCAGCTTGGGGACTAGCGGGGGGACCAACACCGGGGAGCTGTTTTTT.

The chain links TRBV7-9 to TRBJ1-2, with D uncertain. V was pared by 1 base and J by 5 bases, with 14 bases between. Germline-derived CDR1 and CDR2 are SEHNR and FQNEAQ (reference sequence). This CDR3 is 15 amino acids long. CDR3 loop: CASSLEVLDYYGYTF. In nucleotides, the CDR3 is TGTGCCAGCAGCTTAGAAGTTCTGGACTATTATGGCTACACCTTC.

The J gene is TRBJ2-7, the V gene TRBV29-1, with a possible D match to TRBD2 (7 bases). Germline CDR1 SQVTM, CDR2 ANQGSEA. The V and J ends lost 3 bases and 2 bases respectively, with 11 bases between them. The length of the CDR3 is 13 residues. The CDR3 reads CSVEGGPTYEQYF. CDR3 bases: TGCAGCGTTGAGGGGGGGCCCACCTACGAGCAGTACTTC.